This TCR beta chain emerged from a study of cytomegalovirus exposure and HLA in healthy donors. A remark on this clone: The antigen is unknown.

This CDR3 comprises 13 residues. The germline gives CDR1 MDHEN, CDR2 SYDVKM. V lost 2 bases and J 2 bases, leaving 6 bases between the germline ends. PCR employed 60 Vbeta and 13 Jbeta primers. Profiled with immunoSEQ multiplex PCR; TCRdb holds only in-frame clones, not every one. The table includes 150,000 or so clones, about 80% detected once. Study results and caveats: An observed cluster of highly shared sequence variants was recorded as a likely sequencing artifact.

The sample was PBMCs. This clonotype was sampled from a woman aged 40-49 years in good health and CMV-seronegative. The V gene is TRBV28, the J gene TRBJ1-2; D uncertain. The CDR3 protein is CASSLGQNYGYTF. Here the CDR3 DNA reads TGTGCCAGCAGTTTAGGGCAGAACTATGGCTACACCTTC.